This T cell receptor (beta chain) was profiled in a study of identical twins (dated by TCRdb to 2016 to 2017). About the study as a whole: TCR alpha and beta repertoires from monozygotic twins, unrelated adults of various ages and cord blood were deep-sequenced to test whether fetal clonotypes persist. To rule out contamination, the twin experiments were replicated at different times with different library preparation protocols. Study-wide conclusions, independent of this receptor: Recombination models systematically underestimated out-of-frame TCR alpha sharing in monozygotic twins but agreed with sharing between unrelated individuals. In beta out-of-frame sequences, excess twin sharing was weaker, because having fewer shared sequences lowered the signal-to-noise ratio. Because the same donors could not be followed over many years, the conclusions relied on cross-sectional statistical analysis. Compared with coincidental sharing between unrelated individuals, out-of-frame TCR alpha sequences shared between twins had an excess of sequences with low generation probability. Invariant T cells such as MAIT and iNKT could partly confound zero-insertion analyses, although diverse VJ usage argued against such confounding for most clonotypes. Abundant cord blood beta clonotypes had fewer insertions, young adult naive repertoires showed a similar but weaker trend, and memory repertoires showed no such trend.

This clonotype appeared a few times. Its antigen remains undetermined. Within one base of it there is no much larger clone, and no base qualities were kept. The V end loses 6 bases and the J end loses 4 bases, and a stretch of 12 bases separates them. Its CDR3 holds 13 amino acids, cysteine through phenylalanine. Here the CDR3 DNA is all that survives: 39 bases in frame from base 1. CDR1 and CDR2 are read off the germline V gene as MNHNS and SASEGT. Library preparation used 5' RACE. The sequencing machine was an Illumina HiSeq 2000. Template switching introduced a universal primer binding site; the final cDNA contained a unique molecular identifier, enabling accurate counting of TCR cDNA molecules. Specific primers in the conserved constant-segment region were used to synthesize first-strand cDNA for TCR alpha and beta chains. To control for contamination, every cDNA library was double barcoded, receiving both a SMART-Mk sample barcode and Illumina barcodes. TruSeq adapter sequences along with Illumina sample barcodes were introduced in two successive PCR steps. The TCR alpha and beta cDNA libraries were sequenced on the Illumina HiSeq platform using custom primers. Concerning the study's data processing: Unique molecular identifiers were extracted from raw reads with MiGEC, and CDR3 positions were determined with MiXCR. Recombination models were inferred per individual with the repgenHMM and IGoR tools using an EM algorithm. Shared clonotypes were analyzed with the tcR package in R, and sharing was normalized by the product of cloneset sizes. To study raw recombination free of thymic and clonal selection effects, out-of-frame nonproductive sequences were analyzed. TCRdb reworked the public reads: Q25 trimming with fastp, MiXCR clone assembly, productive beta chains retained. All rows with the same CDR3 protein become a single entry with the most common DNA and genes. TCRdb, not the original authors, processed these V and J calls. The sample table shows about 810,000 distinct CDR3 sequences, and over 9% are seen once. Together, the top ten hold around 1.6% of the sample.

Only healthy Caucasian donors were included. Three pairs of female monozygotic twins, all aged about 18 to 30 years, were included in the twin cohort. Peripheral blood mononuclear cells were the source from which RNA for the TCR libraries was isolated. This sample also appeared in a second study, on yellow fever vaccine responses in identical twins. As the second paper documents: The authors reported that the T cell response to vaccination in identical twins appeared partly convergent and partly personalized. In identical twins, the study followed T cell clones that responded to the vaccine with precision.

The receptor's source is a woman aged 18-29 years in good health. The sequenced sample consisted of PBMCs. This chain joins TRBV6-1 to TRBJ1-2; the D gene identity is not certain. The nucleotide sequence is TGTGCCAGCAGACTCTCCCATATCTATGGCTACACCTTC. This encodes CASRLSHIYGYTF.